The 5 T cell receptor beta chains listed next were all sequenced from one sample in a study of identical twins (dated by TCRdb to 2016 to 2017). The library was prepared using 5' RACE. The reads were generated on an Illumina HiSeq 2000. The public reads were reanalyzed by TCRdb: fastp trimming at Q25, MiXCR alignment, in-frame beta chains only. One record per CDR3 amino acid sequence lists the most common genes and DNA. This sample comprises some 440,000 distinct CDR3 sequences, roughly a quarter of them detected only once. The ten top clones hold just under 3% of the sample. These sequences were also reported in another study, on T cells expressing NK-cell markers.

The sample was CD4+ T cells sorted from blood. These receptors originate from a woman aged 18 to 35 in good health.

CDR3 sequence reads: CSAHTLEGAGANVLTF. As DNA, the CDR3 is TGCAGTGCTCACACATTGGAGGGGGCCGGGGCCAACGTCCTGACTTTC. This chain connects TRBV20-1 to TRBJ2-6, with a tentative D call TRBD1 (7 bases). In germline, CDR1 is DFQATT, CDR2 SNEGSKA (reference sequence). V dropped 5 bases and J dropped 4 bases, with 18 bases sitting between them. CDR3 length: 16 residues.

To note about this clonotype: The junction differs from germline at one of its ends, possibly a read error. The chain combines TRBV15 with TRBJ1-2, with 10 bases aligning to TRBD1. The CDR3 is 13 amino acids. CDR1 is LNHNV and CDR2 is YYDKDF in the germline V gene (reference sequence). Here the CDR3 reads CATSRDRGGGSTF. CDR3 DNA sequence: TGTGCCACCAGCAGGGACAGGGGGGGAGGCTCCACCTTC.

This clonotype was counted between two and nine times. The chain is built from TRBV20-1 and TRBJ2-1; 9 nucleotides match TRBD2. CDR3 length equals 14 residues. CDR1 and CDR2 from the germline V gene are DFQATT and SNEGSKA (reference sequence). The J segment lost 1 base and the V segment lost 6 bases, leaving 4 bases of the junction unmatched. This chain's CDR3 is CSAISGRSYNEQFF. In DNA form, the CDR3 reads TGCAGTGCCATTAGCGGGAGATCCTACAATGAGCAGTTCTTC.

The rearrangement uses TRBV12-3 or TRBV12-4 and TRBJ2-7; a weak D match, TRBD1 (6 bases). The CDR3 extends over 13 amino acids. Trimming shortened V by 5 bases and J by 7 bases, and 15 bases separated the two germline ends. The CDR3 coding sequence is TGTGCCAGCAGTACCGGGACACTCGGAGAGCAGTACTTC. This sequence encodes CASSTGTLGEQYF.

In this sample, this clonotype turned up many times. The CDR3 nucleotides read TGCAGCGGAGGACAGGGGGACTATGGCTACACCTTC. This codes for CSGGQGDYGYTF. V usage is TRBV29-1 and J usage is TRBJ1-2; TRBD1 agrees at 10 bases. The CDR3 runs 12 residues. Germline V gives CDR1 SQVTM, CDR2 ANQGSEA. Trimming removed 7 bases from V and 3 bases from J; junction bases left unmatched: 2. Together with reference TRBV29-1 and TRBJ1-2, the CDR3 gives the full variable domain: SAVISQKPSRDICQRGTSLTIQCQVDSQVTMMFWYRQQPGQSLTLIATANQGSEATYESGFVIDKFPISRPNLTFSTLTVSNMSPEDSSIYLCSGGQGDYGYTFGSGTRLTVV.